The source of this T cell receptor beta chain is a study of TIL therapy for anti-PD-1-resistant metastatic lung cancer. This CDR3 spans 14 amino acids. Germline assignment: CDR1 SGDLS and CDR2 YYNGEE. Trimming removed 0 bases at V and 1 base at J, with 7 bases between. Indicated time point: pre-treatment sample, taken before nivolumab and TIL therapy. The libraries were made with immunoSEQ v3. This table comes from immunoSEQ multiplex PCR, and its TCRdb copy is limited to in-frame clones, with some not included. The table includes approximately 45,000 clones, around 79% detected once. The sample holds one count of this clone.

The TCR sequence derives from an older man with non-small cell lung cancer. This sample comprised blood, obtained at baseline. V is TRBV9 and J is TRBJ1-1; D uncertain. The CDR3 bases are TGTGCCAGCAGCGTAGCTGCTTCGAACACTGAAGCTTTCTTT. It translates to CASSVAASNTEAFF.